These 9 T cell receptor beta chains share one sample of origin, sequenced in a study of shared clonotypes between healthy human individuals. TCRdb keeps only in-frame clones here, not all; method: immunoSEQ multiplex PCR. The table records about 2.1 million clones, 93% of them present only once. The naive CD8 fraction comprised CD45RO-negative cells positively selected for CCR7 and excluded terminally differentiated effector memory CD45RA+ cells. Sequences were obtained from naive CD8+ T cells from PBMCs. These TCRs come from a man between 18 and 29 years old in good health. Some clones in this sample may be carry-over from other donors' samples.

This chain uses TRBV27 with TRBJ1-5; a weak D match, TRBD1 (5 bases). V dropped 5 bases and J dropped 2 bases, with 13 bases sitting between them. The CDR3 has 15 residues. CDR1 MNHEY and CDR2 SMNVEV come from the germline V gene (reference sequence). CDR3 DNA: TGTGCCAGCAGTGAAGGGGCAGGTGGCAATCAGCCCCAGCATTTT. It is translated as CASSEGAGGNQPQHF.

This chain joins TRBV6-4 and TRBJ2-3; maybe TRBD2 (7 bases). Germline CDR1 and CDR2: MRHNA and SNTAGT. The CDR3 length is 16 residues. V lost 6 bases to trimming and J lost 0 bases, with 16 bases between them. The CDR3 DNA reads as TGTGCCAGCAGGCGCACCGCGGGGGCTAGCACAGATACGCAGTATTTT. Translating gives CASRRTAGASTDTQYF.

The V gene is TRBV7-9, the J gene TRBJ2-5; D perhaps matches TRBD2 (5 bases). The V end was cut by 2 bases, the J end by 6 bases, with 10 bases between. The length of the CDR3 is 13 residues. Germline V gene sequence: CDR1 SEHNR, CDR2 FQNEAQ (reference sequence). This CDR3 is CASSLSDGKTQYF. CDR3 bases: TGTGCCAGCAGCTTATCGGACGGGAAGACCCAGTACTTC.

The chain links TRBV19 to TRBJ2-5; D tentatively reads TRBD1 or TRBD2 (5 bases each). The CDR3 runs to 17 residues. The V gene's germline CDR1 is LNHDA and CDR2 SQIVND (reference sequence). V was pared by 3 bases and J by 2 bases, with 19 bases between. As DNA, the CDR3 is TGTGCCAGTAGTATGATGTGGAGCGTAGGGGAGCAAGAGACCCAGTACTTC. It yields the protein CASSMMWSVGEQETQYF.

The chain links TRBV19 to TRBJ2-1, with D hard to call. This CDR3 has 14 amino acids. Between the trimmed V and J ends, which lost 7 bases and 5 bases, there was a span of 15 bases. Germline V gene lookup returns CDR1 LNHDA and CDR2 SQIVND (reference sequence). The CDR3 DNA follows: TGTGCCAGTACTTCCATGGGTTGGGACAATGAGCAGTTCTTC. Its translation: CASTSMGWDNEQFF. Using reference TRBV19 and TRBJ2-1 for the parts outside the CDR3, the full variable domain is DGGITQSPKYLFRKEGQNVTLSCEQNLNHDAMYWYRQDPGQGLRLIYYSQIVNDFQKGDIAEGYSVSREKKESFPLTVTSAQKNPTAFYLCASTSMGWDNEQFFGPGTRLTVL.

The rearrangement uses TRBV9 and TRBJ2-3, with TRBD2 matching over 8 bases. The CDR3 spans 18 residues. Germline V gene sequence: CDR1 SGDLS, CDR2 YYNGEE. The V segment lost 4 bases and the J segment 0 bases; nucleotides outside the gene matches: 13. DNA for the CDR3: TGTGCCAGCAGCACCTCGCTACTAGCGGATACTAGCACAGATACGCAGTATTTT. Protein product: CASSTSLLADTSTDTQYF.

The J gene is TRBJ2-2, the V gene TRBV9; 9 nucleotides align to TRBD2. The CDR3 contains 17 residues. Germline V gene data show CDR1 as SGDLS and CDR2 as YYNGEE. Trimming cost V 0 bases and J 5 bases; bases outside gene matches: 8. CDR3 sequence (DNA): TGTGCCAGCAGCGTAGCTCGGGCTAGCGGGAAGACCGGGGAGCTGTTTTTT. This gives the protein CASSVARASGKTGELFF.

CDR3 protein: CASSKGGNEQFF. The CDR3 DNA reads TGTGCCAGCAGCAAAGGGGGCAATGAGCAGTTCTTC. The gene calls are TRBV9 and TRBJ2-1, with a weak D call TRBD1 (6 bases). The CDR3 is made up of 12 amino acids. V lost 4 bases to trimming and J lost 6 bases, with 8 bases between them. The germline gives CDR1 SGDLS, CDR2 YYNGEE. The whole variable domain, remainder taken from reference TRBV9 and TRBJ2-1, is DSGVTQTPKHLITATGQRVTLRCSPRSGDLSVYWYQQSLDQGLQFLIQYYNGEERAKGNILERFSAQQFPDLHSELNLSSLELGDSALYFCASSKGGNEQFFGPGTRLTVL.

The chain is built from TRBV30 and TRBJ2-3; 8 bases are a match to TRBD2. This CDR3 is built from 13 residues. The ends lost 5 bases at V and 0 bases at J; junction bases unmatched: 1. Germline V gene sequence: CDR1 GTSNPN, CDR2 SVGIG (reference sequence). The CDR3 DNA is TGTGCCTGGGAGCGGGAGAGCACAGATACGCAGTATTTT. It translates to CAWERESTDTQYF.